The entry below describes one T cell receptor beta chain. Its antigen remains unidentified. Germline V gene data show CDR1 as SGHAT and CDR2 as FQNNGV. The CDR3 runs to 16 residues. With V trimmed by 5 bases and J by 3 bases, 4 bases remained unmatched. The data were obtained in a study of T cells in narcolepsy. For the study at large: Healthy controls were enrolled alongside patients with narcolepsy type 1 or type 2. The study's findings and limits: HCRT-specific and TRIB2-specific autoreactive clonotypes appeared among same-patient CSF and blood CD4+ clonotypes. Autoreactive clonotypes reportedly recurred in blood of same and different patients, not controls.

Measured with immunoSEQ multiplex PCR; TCRdb has only the in-frame clones, and not every one. Counted here are under 35,000 clones, approximately 87% occurring once; the ten biggest clones make up roughly 1%. The source is a human donor in good health. The V call is TRBV11-2, the J call TRBJ2-3; 14 nucleotides line up with TRBD2. Sequenced sample: memory (CD45RA-) CD4+ T cells from blood. This chain's CDR3 is CASSPRTSGGTDTQYF. The CDR3 DNA follows: TGTGCCAGCAGCCCGCGGACTAGCGGGGGGACAGATACGCAGTATTTT.